The rows below give T cell receptor beta chains drawn from one sample of a study of blood T cells in healthy people across ages. TCRdb called the 5' RACE reads again in MiXCR, with one record for every CDR3 protein. Here the sample spans roughly 800,000 distinct CDR3 sequences, 35% to 40% being singletons. Sequenced input: blood. The receptors originated from a man aged 18-30 years in good health. Both conserved end residues are part of each CDR3. A D gene is named only where the DNA matches it firmly. For some rows the clone size is stated as once, few or many, or as a class when expanded; others skip it.

TRBV12-3/TRBV12-4	.	.	TRBJ1-4	TGTGCCAGCAGTCCAGGCCGCAGGGGCTTTCGGACTGAAAAACTGTTTTTT	CASSPGRRGFRTEKLFF
TRBV6-2/TRBV6-3	.	.	TRBJ2-1	TGTGCCAGCAGTTACTCGGGGCGGAGCTCCTACAATGAGCAGTTCTTC	CASSYSGRSSYNEQFF
TRBV14	.	.	TRBJ1-2	TGTGCCAGCAGCCAAGTGGGACGACCCCACTATGGCTACACCTTC	CASSQVGRPHYGYTF
TRBV3-1	TRBD2	few	TRBJ2-1	TGTGCCAGCAGCCAGGGACTAGCGGCAAACAATGAGCAGTTCTTC	CASSQGLAANNEQFF
TRBV30	TRBD1	.	TRBJ2-7	TGTGCCTGGATGGGACAGACCCAAGAGGCCCAGTACTTC	CAWMGQTQEAQYF
TRBV7-2	TRBD1	.	TRBJ1-1	TGTGCCAGCAGCTTAGTACAGGGGGGATTGAACACTGAAGCTTTCTTT	CASSLVQGGLNTEAFF
TRBV28	.	.	TRBJ1-1	TGTGCCAGCAGTTTATACAGGGATGGGAACACTGAAGTTTTCTTT	CASSLYRDGNTEVFF
TRBV7-2	TRBD1	few	TRBJ2-3	TGTGCCAGCAGCTTATCCTCGGGACAGGGATGGGCAGATACGCAGTATTTT	CASSLSSGQGWADTQYF
TRBV27	.	.	TRBJ2-7	TGTGCCAGCAGCTCACCTTTGACAGCCTACAATGAGCAGTACTTC	CASSSPLTAYNEQYF
TRBV7-2	TRBD2	.	TRBJ2-1	TGTGCCAGCAGCTTAGTTACTTGGGGGGGGAGCTCCTACAATGAGCAGTTCTTC	CASSLVTWGGSSYNEQFF
TRBV6-6	.	.	TRBJ2-1	TGTGCCAGCAGTGACGGGACAAACAATGAGCAGTTCTTC	CASSDGTNNEQFF
TRBV4-2	TRBD2	.	TRBJ2-2	TGTGCCAGCAGCCAAGATCGGGGGGGCCACACCGGGGAGCTGTTTTTT	CASSQDRGGHTGELFF
TRBV12-3/TRBV12-4	TRBD2	.	TRBJ2-7	TGTGCCAGCAGTTCCTGGGGACTAGCGGGAGGTTCCTACGAGCAGTACTTC	CASSSWGLAGGSYEQYF
TRBV6-2/TRBV6-3	.	few	TRBJ2-6	TGTGCTACAGGTCAAGGGATCTCTGGGGCCAACGTCCTGACTTTC	CATGQGISGANVLTF
TRBV7-2	.	.	TRBJ2-7	TGTGCCAGCAGCTTAAGGGGGGCTGGCTACTACGAGCAGTACTTC	CASSLRGAGYYEQYF
TRBV30	TRBD2	few	TRBJ2-3	TGTGCCTGGAGTCGGGGGGACACAGATACGCAGTATTTT	CAWSRGDTDTQYF
TRBV9	.	.	TRBJ1-1	TGTGCCAGCAGCGTAGCTGACAACAGGAACACTGAAGCTTTCTTT	CASSVADNRNTEAFF
TRBV10-3	TRBD1	.	TRBJ2-5	TGTGCCATCAGTGATTCCGGGACAGGGGGTAGAGAGACCCAGTACTTC	CAISDSGTGGRETQYF
TRBV7-2	TRBD1	.	TRBJ1-1	TGTGCCAGCAGCTTACAGGGGGATCGGACTGAAGCTTTCTTT	CASSLQGDRTEAFF
TRBV27	.	few	TRBJ2-6	TGTGCCAGCAGTTTCCAGGGGACTGCTGGGGCCAACGTCCTGACTTTC	CASSFQGTAGANVLTF
TRBV2	.	.	TRBJ2-4	TGTGCCAGCAGTGGGACAACAGGGTCGGACAAAAACATTCAGTACTTC	CASSGTTGSDKNIQYF
TRBV12-3/TRBV12-4	TRBD1	.	TRBJ2-7	TGTGCCAGCAGTTTGGACAGGGGGGTGTACGAGCAGTACTTC	CASSLDRGVYEQYF
TRBV27	.	.	TRBJ2-1	TGTGCCAGCAGTTTATGGGAGCGGGCTAACTACAATGAGCAGTTCTTC	CASSLWERANYNEQFF
TRBV11-2	.	.	TRBJ2-1	TGTGCCAGCAGCGCGGCCGTGGGCAATGAGCAGTTCTTC	CASSAAVGNEQFF
TRBV10-2	TRBD2	.	TRBJ2-4	TGCGCCAGCAGTGAGAGGCTAGCGGGAAACATTCAGTACTTC	CASSERLAGNIQYF
TRBV6-5	.	.	TRBJ1-6	TGTGCCAGCAGTTACGCTCAGGCACCCCTCCACTTT	CASSYAQAPLHF
TRBV2	.	.	TRBJ2-7	TGTGCCAGCAGCGGAGTGAGGGAGGCGTCCGAGCAGTACTTC	CASSGVREASEQYF
TRBV3-1	.	.	TRBJ2-2	TGTGCCAGCAGCCAAGAACATCCGACGGCGAACACCGGGGAGCCGTTTTTT	CASSQEHPTANTGEPFF
TRBV7-9	TRBD2	.	TRBJ2-3	TGTGCCAGCAGCCGGTACGAAGCGGGAAACACAGATACGCAGTATTTT	CASSRYEAGNTDTQYF
TRBV7-2	TRBD1	.	TRBJ1-2	TGTGCCAGCAGCTCGTTCGGACAGGGGGCGCGATATGGCTACACCTTC	CASSSFGQGARYGYTF
TRBV7-2	.	.	TRBJ1-1	TGTGCCAGCAGCTTTAGCTGGAACACTGAAGCTTTCTTT	CASSFSWNTEAFF
TRBV7-2	TRBD1	.	TRBJ2-7	TGTGCCAGCAGCTTCCAACAGGGGCACGAGCAGTACTTC	CASSFQQGHEQYF
TRBV5-1	.	.	TRBJ1-1	TGCGCCAGCAGCTTTGGAGGGCTTGTAACTGAAGCTTTCTTT	CASSFGGLVTEAFF
TRBV7-6	TRBD1	many	TRBJ2-7	TGTGCCAGCAGCTTAGGACAGGGGGTGTCGTACGAGCAGTACTTC	CASSLGQGVSYEQYF
TRBV12-3/TRBV12-4	.	few	TRBJ1-6	TGTGCCAGCAGTAAGATTAGCCTTTATAATTCACCCCTCCACTTT	CASSKISLYNSPLHF
TRBV4-2	.	.	TRBJ2-5	TGTGCCAGCAGCCCCGGGGATCGACGGGAGGAGACCCAGTACTTC	CASSPGDRREETQYF
TRBV5-1	.	.	TRBJ2-5	TGCGCCAGCAGCTTTGGGGATTCTAGCTCCTACAATGAGCAGTACTTC	CASSFGDSSSYNEQYF
TRBV12-3/TRBV12-4	.	.	TRBJ1-1	TGTGCCAGCAGTGGGGCTGGAGCTTTCTTT	CASSGAGAFF
TRBV5-1	TRBD2	once	TRBJ2-1	TGCGCCAGCAGCTATGGACTAGCGGCTCCCAAGACGAATGAGCAGTTCTTC	CASSYGLAAPKTNEQFF
TRBV14	.	.	TRBJ1-1	TGTGCCAGCAGCCAAAGTATAGGCAGTGAAGCTTTCTTT	CASSQSIGSEAFF
TRBV29-1	TRBD1	.	TRBJ2-7	TGCAGCGTTACTTACGGGACAGGATCCTACGAGCAGTACTTC	CSVTYGTGSYEQYF
TRBV2	.	few	TRBJ2-5	TGTGCCAGCAGTATACCCCGGGCCTCGGAGGAGACCCAGTACTTC	CASSIPRASEETQYF
TRBV5-1	TRBD1	.	TRBJ2-3	TGCGCCAGCAGCGAGGACAGGGGCGGGGGCACGCAGTATTTT	CASSEDRGGGTQYF
TRBV7-2	.	.	TRBJ1-6	TGTGCCAGCAGCCAAAATCCGAGGGAGAGAGAGGATTCACCCCTCCACTTT	CASSQNPREREDSPLHF
TRBV7-6	.	.	TRBJ1-1	TGTGCCAGCAGCACCCAAAACAGGGCGGAAGCTTTCTTT	CASSTQNRAEAFF
TRBV29-1	TRBD1	.	TRBJ1-2	TGCAGCGTGACGCAGGGGGAGTATGGCTACACCTTC	CSVTQGEYGYTF
TRBV4-3	.	.	TRBJ2-3	TGCGCCAGCAGCCAAGATACTACAGATACGCAGTATTTT	CASSQDTTDTQYF
TRBV6-5	TRBD2	many	TRBJ2-3	TGTGCCAGCAGTTACTCTTCACCGGGACTAGCGGGGGGGACTAGCACAGATACGCAGTATTTT	CASSYSSPGLAGGTSTDTQYF
TRBV9	.	.	TRBJ2-5	TGTGCCAGCAGCGTAAAGGGACTCCAAGAGACCCAGTACTTC	CASSVKGLQETQYF
TRBV7-2	.	.	TRBJ2-2	TGTGCCAGCAGCCCAACGAACCCCCTTAGCGGCACCGGGGAGCTGTTTTTT	CASSPTNPLSGTGELFF
TRBV18	.	.	TRBJ2-7	TGTGCCGGCTCACCACCGAGCGGCAGGAACTACGAGCAGTACTTC	CAGSPPSGRNYEQYF
TRBV2	.	few	TRBJ1-1	TGTGCCAGCAGTCCCCCGGCTGGAGGCACTGAAGCTTTCTTT	CASSPPAGGTEAFF
TRBV5-1	.	.	TRBJ1-1	TGCGCCAGCAGCTTGGATCCAGGGGTGGGCACTGAAGCTTTCTTT	CASSLDPGVGTEAFF
TRBV5-1	.	few	TRBJ1-5	TGCGCCAGCAGCCCGGGGGGGTCTCCCCCCCAGCCCCAGCATTTT	CASSPGGSPPQPQHF
TRBV12-3/TRBV12-4	TRBD1	.	TRBJ1-5	TGTGCCAGCGATAACAGGGGGCTTGGTCAGCCCCAGCATTTT	CASDNRGLGQPQHF
TRBV10-3	.	few	TRBJ2-2	TGTGCCATCAGTGACAAGCGATTAGTTTCCGGGGAGCTGTTTTTT	CAISDKRLVSGELFF
TRBV4-3	TRBD2	.	TRBJ2-4	TGCGCCGACAGCCCTAGGGACGGGAGGGACGAGCAGTATTTC	CADSPRDGRDEQYF